Here is one T cell receptor beta chain with its context. Study processing details: Estimated nucleated cell counts came from reference gene primer amplification. The data were produced by immunoSEQ multiplex PCR, yet TCRdb's version contains in-frame clones alone and is incomplete. V and J calls and clone size are those listed in that table; D and trimming were worked out from the DNA. The sample carries some 290,000 clones, around 92% recorded once. The record originates from a study of blood T cell repertoires in COVID-19. The germline V gene encodes CDR1 MNHEY and CDR2 SVGAGI. The CDR3 runs to 13 residues. Trimming removed 6 bases at V and 5 bases at J, with 11 bases between.

The rearrangement joins TRBV6-5 to TRBJ1-5; the D gene is possibly TRBD1 (5 bases). The clonotype originates from a woman aged 25 to 39 who had recovered from COVID-19. The sample taken for sequencing was PBMCs or T cells enriched from blood (not recorded which). CDR3 sequence: CASSSQEDQPQHF. The CDR3, as DNA: TGTGCCAGCAGCTCACAGGAAGATCAGCCCCAGCATTTT.